These 13 T cell receptor beta chains originate from one sample sequenced in a study of blood T cell repertoires in COVID-19. Profiled with immunoSEQ multiplex PCR; TCRdb holds only in-frame clones, not every one. This table has around 200,000 clones, about 86% appearing once. The sequenced sample consisted of peripheral blood. The receptors shown here come from a woman under 30 who had recovered from COVID-19.

The chain employs TRBV27 and TRBJ1-4; 8 nucleotides match TRBD1. The length of the CDR3 is 15 residues. The germline gives CDR1 MNHEY, CDR2 SMNVEV (reference sequence). V gave up 6 bases and J gave up 6 bases; unmatched junction bases: 9. CDR3 in amino acids: CASRPVTGGDEKLFF. The CDR3 nucleotides read TGTGCCAGCAGACCCGTTACAGGGGGAGATGAAAAACTGTTTTTT.

The chain couples TRBV4-3 to TRBJ1-5; D is possibly TRBD1 (5 bases). This CDR3 region has 15 residues. The germline CDR1 and CDR2 sequences are LGHNA and YSLEER. Trimming removed 0 bases at V and 2 bases at J, with 8 bases between. CDR3 sequence (DNA): TGCGCCAGCAGCCAAGATAGCAGGGGCAATCAGCCCCAGCATTTT. It is translated as CASSQDSRGNQPQHF.

V and J are TRBV7-6 and TRBJ2-7; TRBD2 matches 7 bases. The junction had 14 bases not matched to a gene; V was cut back by 5 bases and J by 4 bases. CDR1 and CDR2 (germline): SGHVS, FNYEAQ. This CDR3 is 16 amino acids long. CDR3 DNA: TGTGCCAGCAGCCGTCGTGCCCGGGCTAGCGGTTACGAGCAGTACGTC. Protein: CASSRRARASGYEQYV.

J is TRBJ2-2 and V is TRBV9; TRBD2 matches 12 bases. The CDR3 has 17 residues. Germline loops: CDR1 SGDLS, CDR2 YYNGEE. J lost 7 bases, V lost 0 bases, and 7 bases had no gene match. The CDR3 spells CASSVAGLAGRVGELFF. The CDR3, as DNA: TGTGCCAGCAGCGTAGCAGGACTAGCGGGAAGGGTCGGGGAGCTGTTTTTT.

This chain joins TRBV2 and TRBJ1-3; TRBD1 matches at 8 bases. This CDR3 contains 14 residues. Germline trimming cut 6 bases from V and 1 base from J; bases unmatched to any gene: 2. In germline, CDR1 is SNHLY, CDR2 FYNNEI. The CDR3 loop reads CASSRTGSGNTIYF. CDR3 DNA sequence: TGTGCCAGCAGCCGGACAGGGTCTGGAAACACCATATATTTT.

The chain employs TRBV14 and TRBJ2-7, with D perhaps TRBD2 (6 bases). V shed 1 base and J shed 3 bases, with 13 bases lying between them. The CDR3 is 15 residues long. Per the germline V gene, CDR1 is SGHDN and CDR2 is FVKESK. DNA for the CDR3: TGTGCCAGCAGCCAAGCGGGGACTTGGGTCTACGAGCAGTACTTC. This gives the protein CASSQAGTWVYEQYF.

The J gene is TRBJ1-2, the V gene TRBV2, with a possible D match to TRBD1 (6 bases). V shed 6 bases and J shed 3 bases, with 14 bases lying between them. CDR3 length: 14 amino acids. Germline assignment: CDR1 SNHLY and CDR2 FYNNEI. The CDR3 here is CASRARGAYYGYTF. The DNA for the CDR3 is TGTGCCAGCAGAGCCCGGGGGGCCTACTATGGCTACACCTTC.

The CDR3 DNA follows: TGTGCCAGCAGCCCCGGCCCCCTAGGCAGGGGCTCTGGAAACACCATATATTTT. It is translated as CASSPGPLGRGSGNTIYF. The V and J genes are TRBV7-2 and TRBJ1-3; D is perhaps TRBD1 (6 bases). The CDR3 extends over 18 amino acids. Germline lookup yields CDR1 SGHTA and CDR2 FQGNSA. V lost 5 bases and J lost 0, with 20 bases in between.

This chain links TRBV2 with TRBJ2-5, with D unclear. The germline V and J ends were trimmed by 10 bases and 0 bases, with 15 bases remaining between them. Germline V gives CDR1 SNHLY, CDR2 FYNNEI. The CDR3 extends over 14 amino acids. CDR3 nucleotides: TGTGCCATTAACGCCCGCCGGGACCAAGAGACCCAGTACTTC. Translation gives CAINARRDQETQYF.

The chain has TRBV4-3 and TRBJ2-1; 11 bases fit TRBD2. The CDR3 consists of 19 residues. Germline trimming cut 0 bases from V and 2 bases from J; bases unmatched to any gene: 9. CDR1 LGHNA and CDR2 YSLEER come from the germline V gene. The CDR3 sequence is CASSQDLGLAGETYNEQFF. CDR3 bases: TGCGCCAGCAGCCAAGATCTAGGACTAGCGGGCGAAACCTACAATGAGCAGTTCTTC.

A note on this clone: Additional DNA sequences in this sample encode the identical CDR3. The CDR3 nucleotides read TGCAGTGCTAGAGGACTAGATGGCTACACCTTC. It translates to CSARGLDGYTF. The chain employs TRBV20-1 and TRBJ1-2; D remains ambiguous. CDR3 length equals 11 residues. Germline V gives CDR1 DFQATT, CDR2 SNEGSKA (reference sequence). Trimming took off 1 base at V and 6 bases at J, with 6 bases between the two ends.

V usage is TRBV13 and J usage is TRBJ2-7, with D possibly TRBD1 on 5 matching bases. This CDR3 is built from 13 residues. The ends were cut back, 5 bases at V and 6 bases at J, with 14 bases in the middle. Germline CDR1 PRHDT, CDR2 FYEKMQ (reference sequence). As DNA, the CDR3 is TGTGCCAGCAGCCCAGGGTCCAGTTCCGAGCAGTACGTC. As protein: CASSPGSSSEQYV.

This clone was seen only a few times. The V gene is TRBV18, the J gene TRBJ2-3, with 7 positions matching TRBD2. V dropped 1 base and J dropped 0; count of bases not matched to a gene: 4. The CDR3 runs to 16 residues. Germline CDR1 reads KGHSH; CDR2 reads LQKENI. The CDR3 spells CASSPRAGTSTDTQYF. CDR3 nucleotide sequence: TGTGCCAGCTCACCACGAGCGGGGACTAGCACAGATACGCAGTATTTT.